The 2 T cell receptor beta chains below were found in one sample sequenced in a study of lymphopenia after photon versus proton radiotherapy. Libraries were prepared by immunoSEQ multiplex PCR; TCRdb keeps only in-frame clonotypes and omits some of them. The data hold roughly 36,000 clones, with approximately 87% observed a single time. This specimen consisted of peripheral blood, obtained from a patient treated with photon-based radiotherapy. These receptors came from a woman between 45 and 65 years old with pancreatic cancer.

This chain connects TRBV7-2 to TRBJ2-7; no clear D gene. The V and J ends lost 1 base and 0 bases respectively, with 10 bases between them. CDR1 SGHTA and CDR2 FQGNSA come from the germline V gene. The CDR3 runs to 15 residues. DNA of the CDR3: TGTGCCAGCAGCTTAGGGACGGTGAGCTCCTACGAGCAGTACTTC. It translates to CASSLGTVSSYEQYF.

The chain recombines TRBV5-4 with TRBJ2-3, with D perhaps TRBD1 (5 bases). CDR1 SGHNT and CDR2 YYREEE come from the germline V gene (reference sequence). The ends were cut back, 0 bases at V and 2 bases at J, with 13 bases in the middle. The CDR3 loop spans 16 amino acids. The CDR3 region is CASSLDQGSFTDTQYF. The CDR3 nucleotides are TGTGCCAGCAGCTTGGATCAGGGATCCTTCACAGATACGCAGTATTTT.